Listed here are 30 T cell receptor beta chains from one sample, sequenced in a study of CD8 T cells in ankylosing spondylitis. TCRdb re-called the 5' RACE reads with MiXCR, one entry per CDR3 protein. The data hold 180,000 or so distinct CDR3 sequences, with around 10% observed a single time. Sequencing was performed on blood, either unsorted or a sorted T cell fraction (not recorded which). These receptors originate from a male donor with ankylosing spondylitis or in good health (not recorded which).

This clonotype was found a few times. In nucleotides, the CDR3 is TGTGCCACCAGTGATACCCGGGGGGAACAAGAGACCCAGTACTTC. Residues: CATSDTRGEQETQYF. The V and J genes are TRBV24-1 and TRBJ2-5; 7 bases map to TRBD2. Trimming removed 3 bases from V and 2 bases from J; junction bases left unmatched: 5. The CDR3 loop spans 15 amino acids. Germline CDR1 and CDR2: KGHDR and SFDVKD.

Ten or more counts support this clonotype. The V gene is TRBV12-3 or TRBV12-4, the J gene TRBJ1-3, with D hard to call. With 5 bases removed from V and 1 base from J, the gap between germline ends came to 12 bases. CDR3 length: 15 residues. CDR3 bases: TGTGCCAGCAGTCTTACGACTGCGTCTGGAAACACCATATATTTT. It specifies CASSLTTASGNTIYF.

The table lists this clonotype with many counts. The chain is built from TRBV19 and TRBJ2-5, with 7 nucleotides matching TRBD1. V lost 7 bases to trimming and J lost 5 bases; unmatched junction nucleotides: 7. The CDR3 is 13 residues long. Looked up from germline, CDR1 is LNHDA and CDR2 is SQIVND (reference sequence). The CDR3 coding sequence is TGTGCCAGTACCGAGGGACAGCACGAGACCCAGTACTTC. This sequence encodes CASTEGQHETQYF.

This clonotype was detected many times. The V gene is TRBV25-1, the J gene TRBJ1-6; D may be TRBD1 (6 bases). Germline CDR1 is MGHDK and CDR2 is SYGVNS. The CDR3 contains 15 residues. V gave up 3 bases and J gave up 10 bases, with 16 bases separating them. The CDR3: CASSDTHRVRSPLHF. The CDR3 DNA sequence: TGTGCCAGCAGTGATACCCACAGGGTCCGGTCACCCCTCCACTTT.

This clonotype was counted only a few times. The chain joins TRBV7-2 to TRBJ2-1; no firm D call. V was shortened by 5 bases and J by 8 bases, with 10 bases between the two germline ends. Germline V gene lookup returns CDR1 SGHTA and CDR2 FQGNSA. This CDR3 is 12 amino acids long. The CDR3 sequence is CASSGLGHEQFF. Here the CDR3 DNA reads TGTGCCAGCAGCGGCCTGGGCCATGAGCAGTTCTTC.

This clonotype was seen ten or more times. The chain couples TRBV9 to TRBJ1-3; D possibly corresponds to TRBD1 (5 bases). CDR3 size: 15 residues. Deletions cut 0 bases from V and 0 bases from J, with 7 bases between. The germline gives CDR1 SGDLS, CDR2 YYNGEE. The CDR3 nucleotides are TGTGCCAGCAGCGTAGATGGGGCCTCTGGAAACACCATATATTTT. It yields the protein CASSVDGASGNTIYF.

This clonotype was counted ten times or more. The rearrangement joins TRBV29-1 to TRBJ2-7, with 8 nucleotides matching TRBD1. This CDR3 region has 14 residues. Germline loops: CDR1 SQVTM, CDR2 ANQGSEA. J lost 1 base, V lost 6 bases, and 8 bases had no gene match. The CDR3 DNA follows: TGCAGCGTGGCGACAGGGGTCCTTTCCTACGAGCAGTACTTC. It encodes CSVATGVLSYEQYF.

The table lists this clonotype with a few counts. V and J are TRBV18 and TRBJ2-5; tentatively, D is TRBD2 (5 bases). V was shortened by 3 bases and J by 4 bases, with 9 bases between the two germline ends. The CDR3 sequence is 13 residues long. Per the germline V gene, CDR1 is KGHSH and CDR2 is LQKENI. The chain's CDR3 is CASSPEVGETQYF. DNA of the CDR3: TGTGCCAGCTCACCGGAGGTGGGAGAGACCCAGTACTTC.

This clonotype was picked up many times. This chain links TRBV6-1 with TRBJ1-2; D gene unclear. CDR3 length: 14 residues. V lost 5 bases and J 0 bases, leaving 10 bases between the germline ends. Per the germline V gene, CDR1 is MNHNS and CDR2 is SASEGT. The CDR3 reads CASSLRETNYGYTF. The CDR3 DNA reads as TGTGCCAGCAGTCTCCGGGAAACTAACTATGGCTACACCTTC.

This clonotype showed up many times. The gene calls are TRBV2 and TRBJ2-3; D may be TRBD1 or TRBD2 (5 bases each). The CDR3 runs 14 residues. V gave up 6 bases and J gave up 2 bases, with 12 bases separating them. CDR1 and CDR2 from the germline V gene are SNHLY and FYNNEI. CDR3 protein: CASRGRGPTDTQYF. The DNA of the CDR3 is TGTGCCAGCAGGGGAAGGGGACCCACAGATACGCAGTATTTT.

In regard to this clonotype: This may come from a read error, since a much larger clone is one base off. No conserved phenylalanine or tryptophan ends this CDR3, so it is likely a read error. J is TRBJ1-2 and V is TRBV5-5; 9 positions agree with TRBD1. V was clipped by 0 bases and J by 3 bases; unmatched bases: 9. The CDR3 is made up of 17 amino acids. Germline V gene sequence: CDR1 SGHKS, CDR2 YYEKEE (reference sequence). CDR3 nucleotides: TGTGCCAGCAGCTTGGCCCCCGGGACAGGGACTGACTATGGCTACACCTTA. It yields the protein CASSLAPGTGTDYGYTL.

A remark on this clonotype: The junction differs from germline at one of its ends, possibly a read error. The rearrangement joins TRBV19 to TRBJ2-7, with 8 bases fitting TRBD2. Germline V gene lookup returns CDR1 LNHDA and CDR2 SQIVND (reference sequence). This CDR3 spans 12 amino acids. The CDR3 nucleotides read TGTGCCAGTAGTCAAACTAGCGGTTCTCTCTCGTTC. Its translation: CASSQTSGSLSF.

This clonotype has a count of ten or more. The chain has TRBV10-3 and TRBJ1-2; D remains ambiguous. The V gene lost 10 bases and the J gene lost 4 bases, with 19 bases spanning the gap. From germline, CDR1 is ENHRY and CDR2 SYGVKD. The CDR3 is 14 amino acids. The CDR3 DNA reads TGTGCCACCCAGCAGGAGGATGGTATCTATGGCTACACCTTC. The encoded protein is CATQQEDGIYGYTF.

This clonotype was seen ten or more times. The chain is built from TRBV12-3 or TRBV12-4 and TRBJ1-4; D gene uncertain. CDR3 size: 12 residues. Trimming cost V 5 bases and J 15 bases, with 16 bases left between them. The CDR3 sequence: CASSPPFPRVFF. As DNA, the CDR3 is TGTGCCAGCAGTCCCCCATTCCCAAGGGTGTTTTTT.

The gene calls are TRBV7-9 and TRBJ1-5; D is possibly TRBD1 (5 bases). The CDR3 extends over 13 amino acids. Germline CDR1 and CDR2: SEHNR and FQNEAQ (reference sequence). V lost 3 bases to trimming and J lost 5 bases, with 8 bases between them. CDR3 DNA: TGTGCCAGCAGCTTGGAACAGGATCAGCCCCAGCATTTT. This gives the protein CASSLEQDQPQHF.

This clonotype has at least ten counts. V usage is TRBV20-1 and J usage is TRBJ1-6; 9 bases fit TRBD1. The ends lost 5 bases at V and 9 bases at J; junction bases unmatched: 5. In germline, CDR1 is DFQATT, CDR2 SNEGSKA (reference sequence). This CDR3 is 13 amino acids long. The DNA of the CDR3 is TGCAGTGCTGGGACAGGGCAAACTTCACCCCTCCACTTT. Translation gives CSAGTGQTSPLHF.

This clonotype was seen at least ten times. The chain combines TRBV6-2 or TRBV6-3 with TRBJ1-1; perhaps TRBD1 as D (5 bases). Germline V gives CDR1 MNHEY, CDR2 SVGEGT. CDR3 length equals 14 residues. V was trimmed by 5 bases and J by 0 bases, leaving 10 bases between them. CDR3 loop: CASSGGGVNTEAFF. Written as DNA, the CDR3 is TGTGCCAGCAGTGGCGGGGGGGTGAACACTGAAGCTTTCTTT.

This clonotype was detected ten times or more. V and J are TRBV7-7 and TRBJ2-5; no clear D gene. The length of the CDR3 is 13 residues. Trimming took off 5 bases at V and 6 bases at J, with 13 bases between the two ends. Germline CDR1 SSHAT, CDR2 FNYEAQ (reference sequence). The CDR3 here is CASSLNQLQTQYF. CDR3 nucleotides: TGTGCCAGCAGCCTAAATCAGCTCCAGACCCAGTACTTC.

This clonotype was counted ten times or more. The chain has TRBV5-1 and TRBJ2-4; 8 positions agree with TRBD2. With 0 bases clipped from V and 0 bases from J, the junction kept 11 bases outside the gene matches. Germline-derived CDR1 and CDR2 are SGHRS and YFSETQ. This CDR3 region has 19 residues. CDR3 nucleotides: TGCGCCAGCAGCTTGGGAGCGGGAGACGGGACTCTAGCCAAAAACATTCAGTACTTC. Translated: CASSLGAGDGTLAKNIQYF. Full variable domain (outside the CDR3, taken from reference TRBV5-1 and TRBJ2-4): KAGVTQTPRYLIKTRGQQVTLSCSPISGHRSVSWYQQTPGQGLQFLFEYFSETQRNKGNFPGRFSGRQFSNSRSEMNVSTLELGDSALYLCASSLGAGDGTLAKNIQYFGAGTRLSVL.

V usage is TRBV20-1 and J usage is TRBJ2-7; 9 nucleotides line up with TRBD1. The length of the CDR3 is 14 residues. J was trimmed by 1 base and V by 1 base; bases with no gene match: 2. Per the germline V gene, CDR1 is DFQATT and CDR2 is SNEGSKA (reference sequence). The CDR3 reads CSARVGTGSYEQYF. The CDR3 region has the DNA TGCAGTGCTAGAGTCGGGACAGGGTCCTACGAGCAGTACTTC.

This clonotype was counted ten times or more. The chain has TRBV20-1 and TRBJ2-1; no firm D call. The V end was cut by 3 bases, the J end by 3 bases, with 6 bases between. This CDR3 is built from 12 residues. Germline V gene lookup returns CDR1 DFQATT and CDR2 SNEGSKA (reference sequence). In DNA, the CDR3 is TGCAGTGCTAGCCCCCTCTACAATGAGCAGTTCTTC. Translation: CSASPLYNEQFF.

This clonotype was observed at least ten times. The chain carries TRBV29-1 and TRBJ2-1; TRBD2 matches at 9 bases. V shed 0 bases and J 3 bases; nucleotides not matched to a gene: 9. The CDR3 runs to 17 residues. Per germline, CDR1 SQVTM and CDR2 ANQGSEA. The CDR3 bases are TGCAGCGTTGAAGAGTTGGTAGCGGGAGAAAGCTACAATGAGCAGTTCTTC. Translation gives CSVEELVAGESYNEQFF.

The V and J genes are TRBV14 and TRBJ2-4; D unresolved. V lost 1 base, J lost 6 bases, and 7 bases lay in between. Germline lookup yields CDR1 SGHDN and CDR2 FVKESK. The CDR3 is made up of 13 amino acids. This CDR3 is CASSQVRGNIQYF. CDR3 nucleotides: TGTGCCAGCAGCCAAGTCAGAGGAAACATTCAGTACTTC.

About this clonotype: At one of its ends the junction is not consistent with the germline gene, which may arise from a read error. The chain recombines TRBV6-5 with TRBJ2-7; D remains unclear. CDR3 length equals 11 residues. CDR1 is MNHEY and CDR2 is SVGAGI in the germline V gene. CDR3 DNA sequence: TGTGCCAGCAGGATGGGCTACGAGCAGTGCTTC. It encodes CASRMGYEQCF.

This clonotype was found many times. V is TRBV29-1 and J is TRBJ2-2; D remains ambiguous. V was clipped by 8 bases and J by 6 bases, with 13 bases between them. CDR1 is SQVTM, CDR2 ANQGSEA, per germline. This CDR3 comprises 12 residues. The CDR3 DNA follows: TGCAGCTTCACCAACTCAGCCGGGGAGCTGTTTTTT. Its translation is CSFTNSAGELFF.

This clonotype has more than one count but fewer than ten. This chain uses TRBV4-3 with TRBJ1-6; D perhaps matches TRBD1 (5 bases). Trimming removed 5 bases at V and 5 bases at J, with 28 bases between. The CDR3 is 20 residues long. Germline CDR1 reads LGHNA; CDR2 reads YSLEER. CDR3: CASSVPVQLGRQGNNSPLHF. CDR3 in DNA: TGCGCCAGCAGCGTCCCCGTCCAGCTGGGTAGGCAGGGAAATAATTCACCCCTCCACTTT.

This clonotype was found many times. The chain links TRBV29-1 to TRBJ1-1; TRBD1 is a possible D gene (5 bases). The V gene's germline CDR1 is SQVTM and CDR2 ANQGSEA. The CDR3 totals 11 residues. Trimming removed 6 bases from V and 4 bases from J, with 9 bases in between. CDR3 loop: CSVARGTEAFF. DNA for the CDR3: TGCAGCGTCGCAAGGGGCACTGAAGCTTTCTTT.

The chain uses TRBV7-2 and TRBJ2-2, with D possibly being TRBD1 (6 bases). This CDR3 has 16 amino acids. Germline lookup yields CDR1 SGHTA and CDR2 FQGNSA. The V end lost 1 base, the J end lost 5 bases, and 14 bases lay between the germline ends. The CDR3, as DNA: TGTGCCAGCAGCTTAGGAACAGGGCCTGAAACCGGGGAGCTGTTTTTT. It specifies CASSLGTGPETGELFF. Combining the CDR3 with reference TRBV7-2 and TRBJ2-2 gives the whole variable domain GAGVSQSPSNKVTEKGKDVELRCDPISGHTALYWYRQSLGQGLEFLIYFQGNSAPDKSGLPSDRFSAERTGGSVSTLTIQRTQQEDSAVYLCASSLGTGPETGELFFGEGSRLTVL.

This clonotype has ten or more counts. This chain uses TRBV5-1 with TRBJ2-7; 9 bases are shared with TRBD1. The V and J ends lost 2 bases and 2 bases, in that order; junction bases with no gene match: 5. CDR3 size: 15 residues. Per the germline V gene, CDR1 is SGHRS and CDR2 is YFSETQ. CDR3 region: CASSFETGGAYEQYF. The CDR3 coding sequence is TGCGCCAGCAGCTTCGAGACAGGGGGGGCCTACGAGCAGTACTTC.

This clonotype was detected ten times or more. The rearrangement joins TRBV6-1 to TRBJ2-7; a weak D match, TRBD2 (5 bases). This CDR3 spans 13 amino acids. CDR1 and CDR2 (germline): MNHNS, SASEGT. The V and J ends lost 3 bases and 3 bases respectively, with 9 bases between them. The CDR3 bases are TGTGCCAGCAGTGATCCAGCGGACTACGAGCAGTACTTC. Translated: CASSDPADYEQYF.